This T cell receptor (beta chain) was documented in a study of blood T cell repertoires in COVID-19. Turning to the study itself: From the United States, Italy and Spain came samples of acute and convalescent COVID-19. T cells, B-cell-depleted T cells, or PBMCs supplied cDNA or gDNA.

TCRdb's copy holds only in-frame clones and misses some; the assay was immunoSEQ multiplex PCR. The table lists under 85,000 clones, nearly 90% of them singletons. Unmatched junction bases numbered 4, after V lost 6 bases and J lost 4 bases. The CDR3 contains 14 residues. CDR1 is SNHLY, CDR2 FYNNEI, per germline. The specimen was peripheral blood. The TCR originated in a man between 65 and 85 years old with acute or convalescent COVID-19. The chain employs TRBV2 and TRBJ1-4; 8 bases map to TRBD1. For the CDR3, the DNA is TGTGCCAGCAGCGTCGACAGGGGTAATGAAAAACTGTTTTTT. The encoded protein is CASSVDRGNEKLFF.